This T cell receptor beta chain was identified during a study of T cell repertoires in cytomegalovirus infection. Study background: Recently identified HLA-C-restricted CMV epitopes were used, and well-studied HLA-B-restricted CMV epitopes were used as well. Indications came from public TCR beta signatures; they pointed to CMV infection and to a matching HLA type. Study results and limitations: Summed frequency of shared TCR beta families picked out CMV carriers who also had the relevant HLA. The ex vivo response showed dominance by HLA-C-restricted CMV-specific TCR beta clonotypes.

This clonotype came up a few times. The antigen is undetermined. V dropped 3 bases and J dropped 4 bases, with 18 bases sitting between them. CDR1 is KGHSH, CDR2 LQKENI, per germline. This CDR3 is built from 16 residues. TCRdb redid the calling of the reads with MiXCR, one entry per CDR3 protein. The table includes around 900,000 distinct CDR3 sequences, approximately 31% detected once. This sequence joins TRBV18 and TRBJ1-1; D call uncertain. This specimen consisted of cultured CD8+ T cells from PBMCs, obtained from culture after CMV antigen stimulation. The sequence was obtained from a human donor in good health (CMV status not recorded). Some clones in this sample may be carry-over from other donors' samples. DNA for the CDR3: TGTGCCAGCTCACCTACCCAACACGGGCATGGCACTGAAGCTTTCTTT. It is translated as CASSPTQHGHGTEAFF.